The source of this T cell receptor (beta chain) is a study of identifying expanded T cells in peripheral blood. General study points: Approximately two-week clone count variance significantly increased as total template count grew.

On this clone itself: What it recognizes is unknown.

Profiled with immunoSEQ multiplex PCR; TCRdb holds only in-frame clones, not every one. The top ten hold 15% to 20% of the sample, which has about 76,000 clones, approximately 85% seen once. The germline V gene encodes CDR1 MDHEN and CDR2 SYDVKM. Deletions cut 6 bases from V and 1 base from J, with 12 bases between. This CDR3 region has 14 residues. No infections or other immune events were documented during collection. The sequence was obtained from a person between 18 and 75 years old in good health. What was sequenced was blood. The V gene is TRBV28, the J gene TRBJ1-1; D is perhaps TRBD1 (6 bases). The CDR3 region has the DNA TGTGCCAGCAGGGGGGGCGCAGAGAACACTGAAGCTTTCTTT. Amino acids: CASRGGAENTEAFF.